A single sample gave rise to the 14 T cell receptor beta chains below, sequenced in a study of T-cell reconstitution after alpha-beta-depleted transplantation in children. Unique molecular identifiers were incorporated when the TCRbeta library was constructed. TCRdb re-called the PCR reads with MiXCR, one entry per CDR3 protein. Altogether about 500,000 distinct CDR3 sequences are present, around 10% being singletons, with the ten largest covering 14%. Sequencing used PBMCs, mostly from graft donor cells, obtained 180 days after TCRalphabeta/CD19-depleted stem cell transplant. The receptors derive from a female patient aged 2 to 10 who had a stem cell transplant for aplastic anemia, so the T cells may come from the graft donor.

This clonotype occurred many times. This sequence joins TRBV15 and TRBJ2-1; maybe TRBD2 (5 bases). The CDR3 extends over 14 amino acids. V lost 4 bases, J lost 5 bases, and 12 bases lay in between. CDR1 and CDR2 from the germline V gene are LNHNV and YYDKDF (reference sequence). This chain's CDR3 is CATSKVAKDNEQFF. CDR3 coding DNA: TGTGCCACCAGCAAGGTAGCGAAAGACAATGAGCAGTTCTTC.

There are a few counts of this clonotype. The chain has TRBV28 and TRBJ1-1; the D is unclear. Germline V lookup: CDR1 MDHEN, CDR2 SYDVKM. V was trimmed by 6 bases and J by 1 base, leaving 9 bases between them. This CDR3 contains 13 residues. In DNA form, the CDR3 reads TGTGCCAGCAGGACATCTACGAACACTGAAGCTTTCTTT. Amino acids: CASRTSTNTEAFF.

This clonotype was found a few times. The DNA for the CDR3 is TGTGCCAGCGCTCAAAGCAGTATCCTCTCCTACAATGAGCAGTTCTTC. This encodes CASAQSSILSYNEQFF. The chain links TRBV6-2 or TRBV6-3 to TRBJ2-1; the D is unclear. CDR1 is MNHEY and CDR2 is SVGEGT in the germline V gene. CDR3 size: 16 residues. Trimming removed 8 bases at V and 0 bases at J, with 17 bases between.

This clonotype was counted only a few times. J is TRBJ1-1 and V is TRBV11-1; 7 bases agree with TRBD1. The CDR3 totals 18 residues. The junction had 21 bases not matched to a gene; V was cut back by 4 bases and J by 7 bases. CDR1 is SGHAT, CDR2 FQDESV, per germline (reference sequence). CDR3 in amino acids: CASSSTDSGRGRVFEAFF. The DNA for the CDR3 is TGTGCCAGCAGCTCAACCGACAGTGGGAGGGGGCGCGTGTTTGAAGCTTTCTTT.

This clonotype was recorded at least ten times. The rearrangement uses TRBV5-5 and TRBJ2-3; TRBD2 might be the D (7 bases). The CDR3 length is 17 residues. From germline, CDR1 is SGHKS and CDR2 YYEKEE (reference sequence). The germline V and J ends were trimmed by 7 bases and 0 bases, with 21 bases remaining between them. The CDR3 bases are TGTGCCAGCCCCGGACGGGGGGCCAGTAGGAGCACAGATACGCAGTATTTT. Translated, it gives CASPGRGASRSTDTQYF.

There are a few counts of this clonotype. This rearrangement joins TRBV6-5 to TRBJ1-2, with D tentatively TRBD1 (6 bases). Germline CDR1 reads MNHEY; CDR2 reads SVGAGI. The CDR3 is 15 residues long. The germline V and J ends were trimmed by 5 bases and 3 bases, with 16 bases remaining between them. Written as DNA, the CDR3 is TGTGCCAGCAGTCTACCGGGACATCTAGACTATGGCTACACCTTC. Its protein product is CASSLPGHLDYGYTF.

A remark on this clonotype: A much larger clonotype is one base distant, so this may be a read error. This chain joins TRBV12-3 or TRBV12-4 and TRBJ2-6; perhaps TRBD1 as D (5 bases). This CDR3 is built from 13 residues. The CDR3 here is CASRFSGANGLTF. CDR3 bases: TGTGCCAGCAGGTTCTCTGGGGCCAACGGCCTGACTTTC.

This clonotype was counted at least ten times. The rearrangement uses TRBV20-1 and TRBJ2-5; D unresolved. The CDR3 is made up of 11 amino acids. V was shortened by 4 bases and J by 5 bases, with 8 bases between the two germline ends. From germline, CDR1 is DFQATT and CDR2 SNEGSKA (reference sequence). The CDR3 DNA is TGCAGTGCTAATGAATTGGAGACCCAGTACTTC. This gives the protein CSANELETQYF.

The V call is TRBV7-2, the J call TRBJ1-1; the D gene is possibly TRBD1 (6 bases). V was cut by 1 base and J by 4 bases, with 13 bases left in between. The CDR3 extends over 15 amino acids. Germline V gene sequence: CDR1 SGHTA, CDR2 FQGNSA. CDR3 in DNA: TGTGCCAGCAGCTTAGAGGGGGGATCTGGCACTGAAGCTTTCTTT. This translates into CASSLEGGSGTEAFF.

In nucleotides, the CDR3 is TGCGCCAGCAGCTTGGGATACGGAGCTTTCTTT. Translating it yields CASSLGYGAFF. V and J are TRBV5-1 and TRBJ1-1; D remains ambiguous. Germline CDR1 SGHRS, CDR2 YFSETQ. V shed 0 bases and J shed 10 bases, with 7 bases lying between them. This CDR3 spans 11 amino acids.

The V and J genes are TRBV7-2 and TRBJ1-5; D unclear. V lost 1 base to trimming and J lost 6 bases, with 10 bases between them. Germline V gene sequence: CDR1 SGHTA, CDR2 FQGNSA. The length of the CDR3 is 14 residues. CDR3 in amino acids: CASSLGPPPQPQHF. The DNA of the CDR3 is TGTGCCAGCAGCTTAGGGCCCCCACCTCAGCCCCAGCATTTT.

The CDR3 DNA reads as TGTGCCAGCAGTTTCGAAGACAGGATGAACACTGAAGCTTTCTTT. Translating gives CASSFEDRMNTEAFF. This sequence joins TRBV28 and TRBJ1-1; tentatively, D is TRBD1 (6 bases). The germline V gene encodes CDR1 MDHEN and CDR2 SYDVKM. The CDR3 loop spans 15 amino acids. V lost 3 bases and J lost 0, with 11 bases in between.

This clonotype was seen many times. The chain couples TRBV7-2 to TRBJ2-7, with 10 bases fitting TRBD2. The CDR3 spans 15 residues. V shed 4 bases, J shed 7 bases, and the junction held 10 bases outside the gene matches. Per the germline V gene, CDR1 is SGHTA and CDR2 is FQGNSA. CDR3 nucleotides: TGTGCCAGCAGCTATAGCGGGAGGAGGGCGGAGGAGCAGTACGTC. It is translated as CASSYSGRRAEEQYV.

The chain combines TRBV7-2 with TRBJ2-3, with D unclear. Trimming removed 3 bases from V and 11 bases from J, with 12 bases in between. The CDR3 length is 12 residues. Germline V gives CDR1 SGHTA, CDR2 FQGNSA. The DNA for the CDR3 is TGTGCCAGCAGCTTGATTAGGGAACTGCAGTATTTT. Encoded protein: CASSLIRELQYF. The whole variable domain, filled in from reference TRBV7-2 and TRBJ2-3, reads GAGVSQSPSNKVTEKGKDVELRCDPISGHTALYWYRQSLGQGLEFLIYFQGNSAPDKSGLPSDRFSAERTGGSVSTLTIQRTQQEDSAVYLCASSLIRELQYFGPGTRLTVL.